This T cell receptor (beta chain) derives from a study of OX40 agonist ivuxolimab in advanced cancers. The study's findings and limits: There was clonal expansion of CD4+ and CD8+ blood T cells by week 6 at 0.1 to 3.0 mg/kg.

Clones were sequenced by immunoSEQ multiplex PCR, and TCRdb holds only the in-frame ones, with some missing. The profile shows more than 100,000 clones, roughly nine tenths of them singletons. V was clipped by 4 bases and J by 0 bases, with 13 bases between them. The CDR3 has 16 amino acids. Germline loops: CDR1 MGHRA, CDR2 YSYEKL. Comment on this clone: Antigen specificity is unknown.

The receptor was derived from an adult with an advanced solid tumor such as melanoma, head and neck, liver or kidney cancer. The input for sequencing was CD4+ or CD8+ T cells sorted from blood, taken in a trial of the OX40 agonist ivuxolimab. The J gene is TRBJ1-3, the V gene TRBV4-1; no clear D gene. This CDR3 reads CASSPSRRISGNTIYF. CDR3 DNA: TGCGCCAGCAGCCCCTCACGCCGGATCTCTGGAAACACCATATATTTT.